The sequence of this TCR beta chain was determined in a study of molecular identifiers for immune sequencing clone quantification. Study-level findings and limits: With a barcode shared among identical TCR molecules, highly expanded clone sizes could be underestimated.

Preparation of the bulk TCR libraries relied on previously described methods and listed TCR primers. TCRdb reprocessed the PCR reads via MiXCR and lists one record per CDR3 protein. The sample holds approximately 670,000 distinct CDR3 sequences, less than 20% seen once. Isolation of naive CD8 T cells was achieved by sorting on a CD8+CD4-CCR7+CD45RA+ phenotype. This clonotype has at least ten counts. The target antigen is unknown. Trimming removed 3 bases from V and 3 bases from J, with 8 bases in between. This CDR3 has 12 amino acids. The germline CDR1 and CDR2 sequences are DFQATT and SNEGSKA (reference sequence).

Sequenced sample: naive CD8+ T cells from blood, with Jurkat cell RNA spiked in. Subset defined: FACS-sorted CD8+CD4-CCR7+CD45RA+ naive T cells. The V and J genes are TRBV20-1 and TRBJ2-5; D gene unclear. The sequence was obtained from a human donor in good health. Some libraries in this study had Jurkat cell RNA spiked in. The CDR3 DNA follows: TGCAGTGCTAGGGGGATGGAAGAGACCCAGTACTTC. Translating it yields CSARGMEETQYF.